This entry describes one T cell receptor beta chain. The sample originates from a study of blood T cell repertoires in COVID-19. Sequencing was performed with immunoSEQ multiplex PCR; in TCRdb, only in-frame clones are kept and a portion is missing. The sample holds tens of thousands of clones, around 92% seen once. V gave up 4 bases and J gave up 8 bases, with 21 bases separating them. The CDR3 runs 16 residues. Germline CDR1 and CDR2: SEHNR and FQNEAQ (reference sequence). The source material was peripheral blood. The chain combines TRBV7-9 with TRBJ2-1; TRBD2 is a possible D gene (7 bases). The source is a human donor in a cohort sampled during active COVID-19. The CDR3 region is CASSSGVGGGADEQFF. The DNA of the CDR3 is TGTGCCAGCAGCTCAGGGGTAGGTGGGGGGGCGGATGAGCAGTTCTTC.